This T cell receptor beta chain originates from a study of OX40 agonist ivuxolimab in advanced cancers. TCRdb keeps only in-frame clones here, not all; method: immunoSEQ multiplex PCR. The table includes approximately 40,000 clones, roughly 80% detected once. Germline assignment: CDR1 WSHSY and CDR2 SAAADI. The CDR3 runs to 14 residues. The V end was cut by 6 bases, the J end by 4 bases, with 16 bases between. This sequence was found in an adult with an advanced solid tumor such as melanoma, head and neck, liver or kidney cancer. The sample in question was CD4+ or CD8+ T cells sorted from blood, obtained in a trial of the OX40 agonist ivuxolimab. J is TRBJ2-7 and V is TRBV10-2, with a weak D call TRBD2 (5 bases). DNA for the CDR3: TGCGCCAGCAGCTGGACTCCCGCCGCTTACGAGCAGTACTTC. Translating it yields CASSWTPAAYEQYF.